This T cell receptor beta chain was retrieved from a study of T cell responses to AZD1222 COVID-19 vaccine (dated by TCRdb to the early 2020s). For the study in its entirety: TCR sequencing covered 230 or so trial participants: 200 to 220 given two doses of AZD1222 and 26 given two doses of MenACWY control vaccine. Trial participants were enrolled by age into 18-55, 56-69 and 70-plus year subgroups, with roughly 160, 29 and 62 TCR-sequenced participants respectively. Overall study results and their limits: Reportedly, close to half of the unique spike-specific TCRs recognized epitopes lying outside the regions that are mutated in the B.1.351 and B.1.1.7 variants. Vaccine-associated CD4 TCRs spanned the whole spike protein, with dominant responses in regions 160-218 and 743-854. Participants were mostly white British, with more females than males. The authors suggested clonal diversity may have been underestimated. Conclusions about previously exposed vaccinees are limited, since just 6 or 7 AZD1222 recipients were seropositive for SARS-CoV-2 at baseline. No day 14 peak-response samples were available, so repertoires were characterized only after the peak T cell response. A significant rise in spike-specific TCR breadth and depth was observed after two AZD1222 doses relative to day 0 and relative to MenACWY recipients. The 56-69-year group was small, and its depth increase did not reach significance, likely because of low power.

The time point label here, explained by the study, means: about 28 days (+/-7) after the second vaccine dose. The meaning of the sample's treatment or condition label: meningococcal conjugate vaccine given as trial control. Samples from vaccinated people were obtained from the UK trials COV001 and COV002, which included a single-blind randomized controlled phase 2/3 trial of AZD1222 (ChAdOx1 nCoV-19) in healthy adults. Trial participant PBMC samples were collected at day 0 and day 28 after the second dose for TCRbeta chain sequencing. Including cysteine and phenylalanine, the CDR3 has 16 amino acids. The kept DNA is CDR3 alone, 48 bases in frame from the first base. A distance of 11 bases separates the germline ends of V and J, which lose 1 base and 2 bases respectively. CDR1 and CDR2 (PRHDT, FYEKMQ) derive from the germline V gene (reference sequence). Notes on this clone: The antigen it binds to is not known. Nothing much larger sits one base from this clone, and base qualities are not available.

The CDR3 regions of human TCRbeta chains were subjected to immunosequencing. In the authors' own workflow: TCRs in the repertoires were matched against a reference library of SARS-CoV-2-specific TCRs that had been generated with the MIRA antigen-specificity platform. Breadth meant the fraction of unique TCRs that were SARS-CoV-2-associated, whereas depth meant the fraction of total T cells that were SARS-CoV-2-associated. Using the MIRA data, each spike-specific TCR was assigned both to the spike region to which the TCR was reactive and to a CD4 or CD8 class. Log10-transformed breadth and depth values were compared by one-way ANOVA with Sidak's multiple comparisons tests. Not all clones reach the TCRdb copy of this immuneACCESS table, which keeps in-frame sequences only. Checked studies attribute under half of the gap to unresolved V genes and leave the rest unexplained. V and J calls and clone size are those listed in that table; D and trimming were worked out from the DNA. This sample is represented by 110,000 or so clones; approximately 92% of them were singletons. 4% to 4.5% of the sample comes from the top ten.

The sequenced sample was peripheral blood, obtained 28 days after the second dose of the MenACWY control vaccine. The source of this sequence is an adult who received the MenACWY meningococcal vaccine as a control. Recombination joined TRBV13 with TRBJ2-2; the D gene remains uncertain. CDR3 sequence: CASSLVSLANTGELFF. In nucleotides, the sequence is TGTGCCAGCAGCTTAGTTAGCCTGGCTAACACCGGGGAGCTGTTTTTT.